This TCR beta chain was found in a study of T cells after yellow fever vaccination. For the study at large: When fractions had low cell numbers, they were prepared with SMART-Seq v4 Ultra Low Input.

This clonotype was recorded many times. Its antigen is currently unknown. The study's findings and limits: Repertoires sorted by FACS could include abundant clonotypes that are contaminants from the bulk population. Most primary-vaccination clones reappeared after the booster (approximately 95% CD4, 88% CD8).

Synthesis of TCR cDNA relied on 5'RACE template switching, which attached a universal primer site and UMIs. TCRdb redid the calling of the 5' RACE reads with MiXCR, one entry per CDR3 protein. The sample contains some 110,000 distinct CDR3 sequences, around 8% of which appear only once. The CDR3 covers 15 residues. V lost 0 bases, J lost 6 bases, and 15 bases lay in between. Germline values: CDR1 LGHNA, CDR2 YSLEER. Sequenced material: CD8+ T cells sorted from PBMCs, taken 45 days after the yellow fever booster vaccination. This chain links TRBV4-3 with TRBJ2-7; D perhaps matches TRBD2 (6 bases). The receptor's source is a young man who received the YFV17D yellow fever vaccine. The CDR3 sequence: CASSQDGGSAAEQYF. The CDR3 DNA sequence: TGCGCCAGCAGCCAAGATGGAGGGAGTGCAGCCGAGCAGTACTTC.